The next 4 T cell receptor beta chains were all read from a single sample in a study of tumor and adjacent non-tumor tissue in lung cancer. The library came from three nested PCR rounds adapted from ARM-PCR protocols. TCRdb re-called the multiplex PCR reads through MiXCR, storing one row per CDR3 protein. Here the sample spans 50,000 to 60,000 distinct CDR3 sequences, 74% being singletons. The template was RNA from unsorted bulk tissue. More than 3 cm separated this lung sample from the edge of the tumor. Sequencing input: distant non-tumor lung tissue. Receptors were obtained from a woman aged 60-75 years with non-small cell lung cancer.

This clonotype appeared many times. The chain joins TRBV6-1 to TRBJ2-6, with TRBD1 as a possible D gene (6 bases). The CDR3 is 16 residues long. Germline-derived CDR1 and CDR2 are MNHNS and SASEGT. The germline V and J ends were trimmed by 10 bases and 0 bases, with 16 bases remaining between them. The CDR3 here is CATKTGTSSGANVLTF. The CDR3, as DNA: TGTGCCACCAAAACAGGGACAAGCTCTGGGGCCAACGTCCTGACTTTC.

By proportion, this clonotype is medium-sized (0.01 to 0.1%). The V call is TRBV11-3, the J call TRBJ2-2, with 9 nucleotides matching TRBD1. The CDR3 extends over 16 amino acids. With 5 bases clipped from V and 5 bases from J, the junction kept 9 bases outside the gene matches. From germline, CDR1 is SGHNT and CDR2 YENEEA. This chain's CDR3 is CASSTGTGKWTGELFF. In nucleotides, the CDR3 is TGTGCCAGCAGCACAGGGACAGGGAAATGGACCGGGGAGCTGTTTTTT.

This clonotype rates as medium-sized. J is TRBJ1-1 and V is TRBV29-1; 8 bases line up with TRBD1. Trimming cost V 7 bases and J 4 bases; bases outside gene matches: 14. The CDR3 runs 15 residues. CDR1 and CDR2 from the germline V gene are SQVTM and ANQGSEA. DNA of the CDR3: TGCAGCGCCGATTGGTTGGGACAGGATAGCACTGAAGCTTTCTTT. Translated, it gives CSADWLGQDSTEAFF.

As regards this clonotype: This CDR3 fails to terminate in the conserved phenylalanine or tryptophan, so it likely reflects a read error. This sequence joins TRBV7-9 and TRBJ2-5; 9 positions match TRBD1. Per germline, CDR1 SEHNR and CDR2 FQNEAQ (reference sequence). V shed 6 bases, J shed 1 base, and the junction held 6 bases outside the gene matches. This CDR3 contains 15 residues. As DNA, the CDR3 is TGTGCCAGCAGTCGGATACAGGGGGCCCAAGAGACCCAGTACCTC. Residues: CASSRIQGAQETQYL.